Here is one TCR beta chain with its context. Its target is unknown. The data are from a study of memory CD4+ T cells and cytomegalovirus serostatus. Study in general: Donors were healthy Belgian adults, 9 CMV seropositive and roughly 25 seronegative. Study observations and caveats: 67 of 164 known CMV-associated TCRbeta sequences appeared in CD4+ memory.

Single viable CD3+CD4+CD8-CD45RO+ cells were sorted as the memory CD4+ T cells. Donors' CMV status reflects serum IgG against pp150, pp28, p38, p52. Positive selection with CD4 microbeads enriched total CD4+ T cells. Profiling relied on immunoSEQ multiplex PCR, and the TCRdb table lists in-frame clones only, not all of them. The sample lists tens of thousands of clones; about 80% were seen once. The junction had 5 bases not matched to a gene; V was cut back by 3 bases and J by 6 bases. Per the germline V gene, CDR1 is LNHNV and CDR2 is YYDKDF (reference sequence). The CDR3 extends over 14 amino acids.

The sample was memory CD4+ T cells from blood. This chain uses TRBV15 with TRBJ1-5; 7 nucleotides agree with TRBD1. The source is an adult in good health and CMV-seronegative. CDR3 residues: CATSSNRGGQPQHF. In DNA form, the CDR3 reads TGTGCCACCAGCAGCAACAGGGGAGGTCAGCCCCAGCATTTT.